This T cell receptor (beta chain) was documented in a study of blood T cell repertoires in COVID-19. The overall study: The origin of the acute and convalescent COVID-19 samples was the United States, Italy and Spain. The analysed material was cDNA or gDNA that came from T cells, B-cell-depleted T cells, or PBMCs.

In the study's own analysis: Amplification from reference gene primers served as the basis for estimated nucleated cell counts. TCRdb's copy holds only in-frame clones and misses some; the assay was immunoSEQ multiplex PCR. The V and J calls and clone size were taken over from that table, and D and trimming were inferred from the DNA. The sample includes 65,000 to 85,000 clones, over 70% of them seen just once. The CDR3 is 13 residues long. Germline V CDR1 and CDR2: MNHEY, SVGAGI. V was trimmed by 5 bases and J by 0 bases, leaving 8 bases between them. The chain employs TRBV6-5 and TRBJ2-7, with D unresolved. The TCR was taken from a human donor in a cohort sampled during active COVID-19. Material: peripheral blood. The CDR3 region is CASSPGFSYEQYF. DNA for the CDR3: TGTGCCAGCAGTCCGGGTTTCTCCTACGAGCAGTACTTC.